Listed here are 6 T cell receptor beta chains from one sample, sequenced in a study of shared clonotypes between healthy human individuals (dated by TCRdb to between 2020 and 2021). The method behind the library was the immunoSEQ multiplex PCR assay. As stored in TCRdb, this immuneACCESS dataset retains in-frame rearrangements with V and J assigned. A fraction of the clones does not appear; measured against another copy, unresolved V genes explain less than half of the discrepancy, and the remainder lacks a known reason. The sample table holds about 510,000 clones, of which around 79% were seen once. The top ten clonotypes cover around 13% of the sample. What was sequenced was PBMCs. Every receptor here comes from a woman in her 40s in good health. Some clones in this sample may be carry-over from other donors' samples.

CDR3 in amino acids: CASSLDTDTQYF. In nucleotides, the CDR3 is TGTGCCAGCAGCTTAGACACAGATACGCAGTATTTT. The gene calls are TRBV7-8 and TRBJ2-3; D not certain. Trimming cost V 1 base and J 2 bases, with 1 base left between them. Germline V gene sequence: CDR1 SGHVS, CDR2 FQNEAQ. This CDR3 is 12 amino acids long.

This clone showed up just a few times. V and J are TRBV19 and TRBJ1-5; tentative D call: TRBD1 (6 bases). Per the germline V gene, CDR1 is LNHDA and CDR2 is SQIVND (reference sequence). The germline V and J ends were trimmed by 6 bases and 5 bases, with 11 bases remaining between them. The CDR3 consists of 13 residues. CDR3 DNA sequence: TGTGCCAGTAGCCCCTACAGGGATCAGCCCCAGCATTTT. Translation: CASSPYRDQPQHF.

The V and J genes are TRBV7-8 and TRBJ1-5; D perhaps matches TRBD1 (5 bases). Trimming left V 1 base short and J 0 bases short, with 10 bases between. This CDR3 has 16 residues. Germline V lookup: CDR1 SGHVS, CDR2 FQNEAQ. Here the CDR3 reads CASSLEGPYSNQPQHF. The CDR3 nucleotides read TGTGCCAGCAGCTTAGAGGGGCCTTATAGCAATCAGCCCCAGCATTTT.

This chain uses TRBV10-3 with TRBJ2-7; 11 nucleotides match TRBD2. Looked up from germline, CDR1 is ENHRY and CDR2 is SYGVKD. This CDR3 has 14 residues. The J segment lost 1 base and the V segment lost 7 bases, leaving 3 bases of the junction unmatched. The CDR3 DNA sequence: TGTGCCATCAAAGGGACTAGCGGTTCCTACGAGCAGTACTTC. Protein sequence: CAIKGTSGSYEQYF.

The chain's CDR3 is CASSPLEADTQYF. As DNA, the CDR3 is TGTGCCAGCAGCCCCCTGGAGGCAGATACGCAGTATTTT. The rearrangement uses TRBV6-5 and TRBJ2-3; maybe TRBD2 (5 bases). Per the germline V gene, CDR1 is MNHEY and CDR2 is SVGAGI. Trimming left V 6 bases short and J 4 bases short, with 11 bases between. The CDR3 runs 13 residues.

The gene calls are TRBV7-8 and TRBJ2-7; TRBD2 agrees at 11 bases. The CDR3 runs to 18 residues. After removal of 5 bases from V and 4 bases from J, the junction contained 16 bases not matched to a gene. Germline V gives CDR1 SGHVS, CDR2 FQNEAQ. The CDR3 DNA follows: TGTGCCAGCAGCACACAAGAGGGTAGCGGGAGGGCCGTTTACGAGCAGTACTTC. It is translated as CASSTQEGSGRAVYEQYF.